This T cell receptor (beta chain) was captured in a study of blood T cell repertoires in COVID-19. Assay: immunoSEQ multiplex PCR; the TCRdb copy retains only in-frame clones and omits some. The sample contains roughly 80,000 clones, approximately 78% of which appear only once. CDR3 length equals 13 residues. Per germline, CDR1 MNHEY and CDR2 SVGAGI. J was trimmed by 5 bases and V by 7 bases; bases with no gene match: 5. The V gene is TRBV6-5, the J gene TRBJ2-1; TRBD1 matches 7 bases. The source material was peripheral blood. The receptor's source is a human donor in a cohort sampled during active COVID-19. Here the CDR3 DNA reads TGTGCCAGCACGGGACAGACCAACAATGAGCAGTTCTTC. Protein sequence: CASTGQTNNEQFF.